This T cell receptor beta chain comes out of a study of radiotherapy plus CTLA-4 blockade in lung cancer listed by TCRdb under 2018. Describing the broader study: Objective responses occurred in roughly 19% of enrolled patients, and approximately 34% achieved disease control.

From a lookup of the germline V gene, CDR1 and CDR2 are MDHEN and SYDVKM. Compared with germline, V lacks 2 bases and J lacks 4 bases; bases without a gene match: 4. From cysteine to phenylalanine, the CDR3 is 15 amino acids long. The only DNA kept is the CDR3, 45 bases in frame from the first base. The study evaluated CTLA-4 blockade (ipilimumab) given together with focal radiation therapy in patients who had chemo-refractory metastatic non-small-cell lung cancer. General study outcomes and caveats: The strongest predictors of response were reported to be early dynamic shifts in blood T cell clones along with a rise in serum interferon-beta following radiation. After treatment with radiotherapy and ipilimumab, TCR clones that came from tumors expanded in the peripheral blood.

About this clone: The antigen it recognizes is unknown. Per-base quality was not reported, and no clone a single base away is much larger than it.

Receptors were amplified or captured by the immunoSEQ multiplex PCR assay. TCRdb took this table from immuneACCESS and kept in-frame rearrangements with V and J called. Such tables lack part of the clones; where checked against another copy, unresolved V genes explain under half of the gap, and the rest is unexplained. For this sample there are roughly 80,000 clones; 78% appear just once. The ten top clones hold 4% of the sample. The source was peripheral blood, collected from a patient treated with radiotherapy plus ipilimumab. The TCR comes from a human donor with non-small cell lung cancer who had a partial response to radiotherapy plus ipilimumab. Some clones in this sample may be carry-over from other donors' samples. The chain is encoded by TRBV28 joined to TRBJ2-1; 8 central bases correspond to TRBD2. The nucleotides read TGTGCCAGCAGTTTACGGGGGGGCCCTTACAATGAGCAGTTCTTC. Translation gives CASSLRGGPYNEQFF.